The 8 T cell receptor beta chains reported below all come from one sample, sequenced in a study of identical twins. Using its own MiXCR run on the 5' RACE reads, TCRdb lists one record per CDR3 protein. This table holds 600,000 to 850,000 distinct CDR3 sequences, roughly 20% found once. The sample was also reused in another study, on T cells expressing NK-cell markers.

What was sequenced was PBMCs. The receptors stem from a woman in her late teens or twenties in good health.

The V call is TRBV7-2, the J call TRBJ2-1; D ambiguous. Trimming took off 0 bases at V and 6 bases at J, with 12 bases between the two ends. This CDR3 spans 15 amino acids. The germline V gene has CDR1 SGHTA and CDR2 FQGNSA. CDR3 DNA: TGTGCCAGCAGCTTAGCCGTCGGGTTTGCCAATGAGCAGTTCTTC. Amino acid sequence: CASSLAVGFANEQFF.

The sample holds one count of this clonotype. The chain recombines TRBV12-5 with TRBJ2-2, with 13 bases identical to TRBD2. The CDR3 is 19 residues long. The V gene end was trimmed by 4 bases and the J gene end by 8 bases; junction bases not matched to a gene: 16. Germline V gene data show CDR1 as LGHNT and CDR2 as FRNRAP. CDR3 sequence (DNA): TGTGCTAGTGGTTCCACTTCCGAATGGACTAGCGGGGGAGGAGGGGAGCTGTTTTTT. Protein product: CASGSTSEWTSGGGGELFF.

The rearrangement joins TRBV9 to TRBJ1-1; D ambiguous. Germline loops: CDR1 SGDLS, CDR2 YYNGEE. Trimming shortened V by 4 bases and J by 0 bases, and 16 bases separated the two germline ends. The CDR3 consists of 16 residues. The CDR3 DNA reads TGTGCCAGCAGCCCGCGATCGGTAGGCCTGAACACTGAAGCTTTCTTT. It yields the protein CASSPRSVGLNTEAFF.

The rearrangement links TRBV7-9 to TRBJ1-1; TRBD1 matches at 8 bases. This CDR3 spans 13 amino acids. The V gene end was trimmed by 6 bases and the J gene end by 4 bases; junction bases not matched to a gene: 4. CDR1 is SEHNR and CDR2 is FQNEAQ in the germline V gene (reference sequence). CDR3 region: CASRVQGGTEAFF. Here the CDR3 DNA reads TGTGCCAGCAGGGTACAGGGGGGCACTGAAGCTTTCTTT.

This clonotype was observed a few times. With a much larger clone just one base away, this may be a read error. This chain joins TRBV7-9 and TRBJ2-4, with TRBD1 as a possible D gene (5 bases). From germline, CDR1 is SEHNR and CDR2 FQNEAQ (reference sequence). V lost 3 bases and J lost 3, with 6 bases in between. This CDR3 has 13 residues. The CDR3 DNA is TGTGCCAGCAGCTTCACAGGCAAAAACATTCAGTACTTC. It is translated as CASSFTGKNIQYF.

This clonotype has only one observation. The chain has TRBV7-2 and TRBJ2-7, with D possibly TRBD2 on 6 matching bases. In germline, CDR1 is SGHTA, CDR2 FQGNSA. The CDR3 is 15 residues long. V dropped 2 bases and J dropped 10 bases, with 21 bases sitting between them. In DNA, the CDR3 is TGTGCCAGCAGCTTATCCGGGGGAAGCCTGGGGAAACAGTACTTC. Its protein is CASSLSGGSLGKQYF. The complete variable domain, with remaining parts taken from reference TRBV7-2 and TRBJ2-7, reads GAGVSQSPSNKVTEKGKDVELRCDPISGHTALYWYRQSLGQGLEFLIYFQGNSAPDKSGLPSDRFSAERTGGSVSTLTIQRTQQEDSAVYLCASSLSGGSLGKQYFGPGTRLTVT.

This clonotype was counted a few times. The chain combines TRBV5-1 with TRBJ2-2, with D uncertain. This CDR3 has 14 residues. Looked up from germline, CDR1 is SGHRS and CDR2 is YFSETQ. The V end lost 1 base, the J end lost 4 bases, and 8 bases lay between the germline ends. The CDR3 here is CASSLRITTGELFF. CDR3 DNA sequence: TGCGCCAGCAGCTTGAGGATTACCACCGGGGAGCTGTTTTTT.

The rearrangement uses TRBV5-1 and TRBJ2-7; D is ambiguous. Trimming took 3 bases from V and 5 from J, leaving 21 bases between them. CDR1 and CDR2 (germline): SGHRS, YFSETQ. CDR3 length equals 16 residues. DNA of the CDR3: TGCGCCAGCAGCTCCCAAGTTAGTGTTGTATCGGACGAGCAGTACTTC. Translated: CASSSQVSVVSDEQYF.